The present entry profiles one TCR beta chain with its context. The entry originates in a study of control samples from healthy donors and cancer patients. Clones were sequenced by immunoSEQ multiplex PCR, and TCRdb holds only the in-frame ones, with some missing. The sample includes about 50,000 clones, about 95% of them seen just once. The receptor's source is a man younger than 40 in good health. Sequencing was performed on blood.

CDR3 coding DNA: TGTGCCAGCAGCTTACGTGAGGAGGACTATGGCTACACCTTC. It translates to CASSLREEDYGYTF. This chain connects TRBV7-8 to TRBJ1-2, with unresolved D. The V end was cut by 2 bases, the J end by 3 bases, with 10 bases between. The CDR3 spans 14 residues. Germline V gene data show CDR1 as SGHVS and CDR2 as FQNEAQ.